This T cell receptor (beta chain) was profiled in a study of OX40 agonist ivuxolimab in advanced cancers. Regarding the study as a whole: No antigen was identified for the clonally expanded peripheral T cells.

From germline, CDR1 is SNHLY and CDR2 FYNNEI. This CDR3 is built from 13 residues. Trimming at V came to 7 bases and at J to 6 bases, leaving 7 bases not matched to a gene. Points on this clone: What it binds is not known.

Sequenced by immunoSEQ multiplex PCR; TCRdb stores in-frame clones only, minus some. Of over 30,000 clones in the sample, about four fifths are singletons; the top ten hold 1.8%. Sample: CD4+ or CD8+ T cells sorted from blood, taken in a trial of the OX40 agonist ivuxolimab. This chain connects TRBV2 to TRBJ2-5; the match to TRBD1 covers 8 bases. This sequence was found in an adult with an advanced solid tumor such as melanoma, head and neck, liver or kidney cancer. The DNA of the CDR3 is TGTGCCAGCAACCCAGGGGGCGCGAAGACCCAGTACTTC. This sequence encodes CASNPGGAKTQYF.